Listed below are T cell receptor beta chains from one sample, sequenced in a study of blood T cells in healthy people across ages. MiXCR, applied by TCRdb to the 5' RACE reads, yields one record per CDR3 protein. Here the sample spans roughly 680,000 distinct CDR3 sequences, over 45% being singletons. Source material: blood. All receptors derive from an older woman in good health. The conserved cysteine and the conserved F or W are not part of the CDR3 here.

TRBV7-9 | ASRVGLGRDEQF
TRBV9 | ASSVGAQRESYEQY
TRBV28 | ASSSWTSGAYEQY
TRBV7-2 | ASSLGFYEQY
TRBV9 | ASSSRDRGEETQY
TRBV28 | ASSVGDGTQPQH
TRBV20-1 | SARDIGGSYEQY
TRBV7-2 | ASSHPTGAAEAF
TRBV29-1 | SGGQSTDTQY
TRBV3-1 | ASSPSEYIQY
TRBV7-2 | ASSTDRRMEQY
TRBV6-2/TRBV6-3 | ASSFRATYGYT
TRBV27 | ASSSRQAATNEKLF
TRBV7-2 | ASSLAISGANVLT
TRBV7-7 | ASSLVASGADTQY
TRBV3-1 | ASSGRSLETNNEQF
TRBV29-1 | NVRQGSETQY
TRBV29-1 | SVESPDRDKQY
TRBV20-1 | SARDTGKNNYGYT
TRBV18 | ASSPQAGAGEQY
TRBV10-3 | ATLAVSFNEQF
TRBV4-2 | ASTGLAGGPGTGELF
TRBV7-8 | ASRTGLAGVETQY
TRBV12-3/TRBV12-4 | ASSAVLPGANVLT
TRBV20-1 | SARPFAGRRYEQY
TRBV7-9 | ASSLEGTTDTQY
TRBV11-2 | ASSLDLGLAGTDTQY
TRBV9 | ASSVAIWDTQETQY
TRBV3-1 | ASSQDRPGLGPGELF
TRBV7-2 | ASSSLGPPGEQY
TRBV20-1 | SASHDLHYNGQF
TRBV29-1 | SALRRDEQY
TRBV9 | ASSTRDPQETQY
TRBV21-1 | ASSKRQSTDTQY
TRBV7-2 | ASSSRDRGGNEQF
TRBV7-2 | ASSLAQTSTEAF
TRBV5-5 | ASSPPGQGLLTPH
TRBV6-5 | ASSSAWDGEQF
TRBV9 | ASSPRSGSYWGAT
TRBV20-1 | SAKAGVHNEQF
TRBV7-9 | AGSLAGAYNEQF
TRBV5-1 | ASSPGELERDYNEQF
TRBV9 | ASSVAGAAASGANVLT
TRBV15 | ATSPGLAEGIQY
TRBV25-1 | ASSEYGLALQSGQF